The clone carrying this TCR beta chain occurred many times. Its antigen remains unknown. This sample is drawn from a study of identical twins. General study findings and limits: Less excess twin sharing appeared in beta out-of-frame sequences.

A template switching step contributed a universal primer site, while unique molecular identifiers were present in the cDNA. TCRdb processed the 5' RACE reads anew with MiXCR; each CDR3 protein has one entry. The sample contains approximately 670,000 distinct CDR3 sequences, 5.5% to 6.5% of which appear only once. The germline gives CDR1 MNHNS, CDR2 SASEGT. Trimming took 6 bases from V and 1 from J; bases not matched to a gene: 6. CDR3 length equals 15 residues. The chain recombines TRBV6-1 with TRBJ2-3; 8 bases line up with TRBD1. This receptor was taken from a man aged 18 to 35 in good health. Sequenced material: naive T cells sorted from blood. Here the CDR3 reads CASRPTGARTDTQYF. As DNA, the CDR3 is TGTGCCAGCAGGCCGACAGGGGCCCGCACAGATACGCAGTATTTT.